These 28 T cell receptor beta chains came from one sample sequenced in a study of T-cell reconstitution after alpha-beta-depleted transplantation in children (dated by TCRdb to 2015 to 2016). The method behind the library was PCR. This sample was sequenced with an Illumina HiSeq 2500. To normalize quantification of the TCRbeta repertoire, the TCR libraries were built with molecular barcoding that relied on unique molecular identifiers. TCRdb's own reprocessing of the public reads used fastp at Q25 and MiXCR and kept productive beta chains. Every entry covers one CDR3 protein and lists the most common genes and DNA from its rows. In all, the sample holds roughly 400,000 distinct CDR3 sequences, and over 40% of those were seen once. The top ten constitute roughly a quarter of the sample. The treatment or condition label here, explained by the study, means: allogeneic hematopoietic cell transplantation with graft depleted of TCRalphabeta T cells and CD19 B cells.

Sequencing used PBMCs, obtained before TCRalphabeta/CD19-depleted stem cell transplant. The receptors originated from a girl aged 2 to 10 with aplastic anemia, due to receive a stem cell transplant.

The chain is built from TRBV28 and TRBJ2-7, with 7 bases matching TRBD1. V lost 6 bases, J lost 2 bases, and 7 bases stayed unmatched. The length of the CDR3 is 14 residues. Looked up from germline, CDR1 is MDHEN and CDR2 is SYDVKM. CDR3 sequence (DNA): TGTGCCAGCAGATATCGACAGGGAGCCTACGAGCAGTACTTC. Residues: CASRYRQGAYEQYF.

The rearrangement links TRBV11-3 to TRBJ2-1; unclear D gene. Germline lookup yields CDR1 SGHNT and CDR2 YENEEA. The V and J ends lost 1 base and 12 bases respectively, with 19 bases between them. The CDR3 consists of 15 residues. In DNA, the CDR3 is TGTGCCAGCAGCTTAGGTCTAGAGCCTGAGGTTGGGCAGTTCTTC. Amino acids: CASSLGLEPEVGQFF.

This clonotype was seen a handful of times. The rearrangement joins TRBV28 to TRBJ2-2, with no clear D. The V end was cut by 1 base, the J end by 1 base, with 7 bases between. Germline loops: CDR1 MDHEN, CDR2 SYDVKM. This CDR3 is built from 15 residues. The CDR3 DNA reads TGTGCCAGCAGTTTATTGGCCAGGAACACCGGGGAGCTGTTTTTT. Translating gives CASSLLARNTGELFF.

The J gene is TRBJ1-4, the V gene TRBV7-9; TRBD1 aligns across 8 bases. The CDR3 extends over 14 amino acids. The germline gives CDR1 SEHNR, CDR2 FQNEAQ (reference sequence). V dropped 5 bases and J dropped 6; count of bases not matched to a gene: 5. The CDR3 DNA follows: TGTGCCAGCAGCGTACAGGGGGTTCATGAAAAACTGTTTTTT. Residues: CASSVQGVHEKLFF.

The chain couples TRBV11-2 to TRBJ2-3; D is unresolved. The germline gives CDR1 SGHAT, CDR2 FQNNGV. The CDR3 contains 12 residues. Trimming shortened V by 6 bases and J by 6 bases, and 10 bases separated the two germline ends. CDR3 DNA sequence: TGTGCCAGCAGTCATGTCGCGGATACGCAGTATTTT. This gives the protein CASSHVADTQYF.

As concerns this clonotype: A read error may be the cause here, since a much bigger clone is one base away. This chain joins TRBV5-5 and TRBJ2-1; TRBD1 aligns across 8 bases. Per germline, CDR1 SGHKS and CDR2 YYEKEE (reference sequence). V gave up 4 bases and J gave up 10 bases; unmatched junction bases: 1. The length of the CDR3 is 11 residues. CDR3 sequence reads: CASSRDREQFF. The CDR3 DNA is TGTGCCAGCAGCCGGGACAGGGAGCAGTTCTTC.

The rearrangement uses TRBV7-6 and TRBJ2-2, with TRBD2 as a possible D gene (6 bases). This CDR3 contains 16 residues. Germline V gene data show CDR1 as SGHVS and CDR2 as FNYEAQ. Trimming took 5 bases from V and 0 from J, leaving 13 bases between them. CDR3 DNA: TGTGCCAGCAGCCGACAGCGGGCATCGAACACCGGGGAGCTGTTTTTT. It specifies CASSRQRASNTGELFF.

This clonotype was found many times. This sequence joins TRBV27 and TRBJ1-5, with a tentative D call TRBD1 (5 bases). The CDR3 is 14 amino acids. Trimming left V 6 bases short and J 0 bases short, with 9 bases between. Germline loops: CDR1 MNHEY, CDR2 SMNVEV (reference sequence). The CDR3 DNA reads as TGTGCCAGCAGGGGGGGGGGTAGCAATCAGCCCCAGCATTTT. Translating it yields CASRGGGSNQPQHF.

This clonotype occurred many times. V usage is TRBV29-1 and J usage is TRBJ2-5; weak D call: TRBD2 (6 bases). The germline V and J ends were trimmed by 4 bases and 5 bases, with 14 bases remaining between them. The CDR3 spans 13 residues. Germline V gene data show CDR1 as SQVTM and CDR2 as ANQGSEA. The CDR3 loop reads CSVAPGARETQYF. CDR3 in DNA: TGCAGCGTTGCGCCGGGAGCCCGGGAGACCCAGTACTTC.

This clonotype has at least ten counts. Here the CDR3 DNA reads TGTGCCACCAGTGGGTCCATGGGCCCGAGCTCCTACAATGAGCAGTTCTTC. It specifies CATSGSMGPSSYNEQFF. V is TRBV24-1 and J is TRBJ2-1; D is ambiguous. Germline CDR1 KGHDR, CDR2 SFDVKD. The CDR3 has 17 residues. V lost 5 bases to trimming and J lost 0 bases, with 16 bases between them.

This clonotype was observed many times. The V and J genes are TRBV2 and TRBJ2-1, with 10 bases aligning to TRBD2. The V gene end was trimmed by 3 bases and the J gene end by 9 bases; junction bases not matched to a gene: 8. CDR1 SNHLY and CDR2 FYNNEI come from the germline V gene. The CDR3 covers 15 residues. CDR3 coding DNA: TGTGCCAGCAGTGACCCCAGCGGGAGGGCCTTTGAGCAGTTCTTC. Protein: CASSDPSGRAFEQFF.

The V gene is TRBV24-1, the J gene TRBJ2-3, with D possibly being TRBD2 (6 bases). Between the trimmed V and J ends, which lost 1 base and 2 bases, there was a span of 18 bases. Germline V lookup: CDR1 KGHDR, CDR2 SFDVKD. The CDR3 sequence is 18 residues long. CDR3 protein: CATSDFPWGGTSTDTQYF. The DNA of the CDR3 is TGTGCCACCAGTGATTTCCCTTGGGGCGGGACCTCCACAGATACGCAGTATTTT.

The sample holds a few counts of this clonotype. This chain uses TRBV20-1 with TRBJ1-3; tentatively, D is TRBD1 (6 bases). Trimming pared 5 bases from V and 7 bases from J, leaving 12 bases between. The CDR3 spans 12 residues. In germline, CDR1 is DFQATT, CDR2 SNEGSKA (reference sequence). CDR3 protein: CSAEQGVNTIYF. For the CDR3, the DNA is TGCAGTGCTGAACAGGGTGTCAACACCATATATTTT.

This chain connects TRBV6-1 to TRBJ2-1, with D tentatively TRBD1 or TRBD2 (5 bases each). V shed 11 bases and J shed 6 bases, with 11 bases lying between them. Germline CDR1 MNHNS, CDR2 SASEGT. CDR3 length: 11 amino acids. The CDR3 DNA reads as TGTGCCGGCGGTGGGGGCAATGAGCAGTTCTTC. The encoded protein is CAGGGGNEQFF.

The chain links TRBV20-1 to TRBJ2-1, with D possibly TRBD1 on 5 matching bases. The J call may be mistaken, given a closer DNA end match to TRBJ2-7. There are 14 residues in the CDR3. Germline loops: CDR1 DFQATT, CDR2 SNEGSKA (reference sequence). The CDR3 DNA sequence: TGCAGTGCTAGAGCTTACAGGCACCACAATGAGCAGTACTTC. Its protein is CSARAYRHHNEQYF.

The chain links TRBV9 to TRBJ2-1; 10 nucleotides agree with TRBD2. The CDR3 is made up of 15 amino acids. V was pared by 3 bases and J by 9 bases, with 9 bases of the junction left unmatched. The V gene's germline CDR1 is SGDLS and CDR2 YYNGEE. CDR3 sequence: CASSALAGARVEQFF. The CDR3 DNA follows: TGTGCCAGCAGCGCTCTAGCGGGGGCCAGGGTTGAGCAGTTCTTC.

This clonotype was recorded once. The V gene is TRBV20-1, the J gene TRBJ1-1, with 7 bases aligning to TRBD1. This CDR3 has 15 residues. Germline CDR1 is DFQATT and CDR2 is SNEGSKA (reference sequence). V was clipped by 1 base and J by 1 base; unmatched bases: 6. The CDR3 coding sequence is TGCAGTGCTAGAGGCCCAGGGGGGCAGAACACTGAAGCTTTCTTT. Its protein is CSARGPGGQNTEAFF.

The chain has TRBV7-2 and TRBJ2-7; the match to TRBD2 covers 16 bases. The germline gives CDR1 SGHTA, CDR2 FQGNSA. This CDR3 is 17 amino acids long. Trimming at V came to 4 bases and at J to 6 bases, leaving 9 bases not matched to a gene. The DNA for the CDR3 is TGTGCCAGCAGCTCCGGGACTAGCGGGGGGGGATCCCCCGAGCAGTACTTC. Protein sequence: CASSSGTSGGGSPEQYF.

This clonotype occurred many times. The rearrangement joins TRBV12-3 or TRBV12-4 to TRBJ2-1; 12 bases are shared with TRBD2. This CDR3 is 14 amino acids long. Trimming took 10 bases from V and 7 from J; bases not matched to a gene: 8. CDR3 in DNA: TGTGCCACGGGGACTAGCGGGTATATAAATGAGCAGTTCTTC. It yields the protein CATGTSGYINEQFF.

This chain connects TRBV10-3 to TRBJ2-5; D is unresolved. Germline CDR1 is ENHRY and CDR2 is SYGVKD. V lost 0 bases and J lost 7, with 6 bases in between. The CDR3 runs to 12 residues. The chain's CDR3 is CAISESTGTQYF. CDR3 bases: TGTGCCATCAGTGAGTCGACCGGGACCCAGTACTTC.

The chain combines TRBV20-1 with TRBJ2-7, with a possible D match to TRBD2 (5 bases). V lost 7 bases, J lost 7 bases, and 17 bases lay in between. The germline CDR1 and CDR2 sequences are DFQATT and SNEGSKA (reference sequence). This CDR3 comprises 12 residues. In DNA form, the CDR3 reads TGCAGTGTTCCCGGGGTGGCCTCAGAGCAGTACTTC. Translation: CSVPGVASEQYF.

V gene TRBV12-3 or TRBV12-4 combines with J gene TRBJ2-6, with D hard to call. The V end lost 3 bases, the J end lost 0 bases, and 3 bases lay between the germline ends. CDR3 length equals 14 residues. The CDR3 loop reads CASSLYSGANVLTF. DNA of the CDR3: TGTGCCAGCAGTTTGTACTCTGGGGCCAACGTCCTGACTTTC.

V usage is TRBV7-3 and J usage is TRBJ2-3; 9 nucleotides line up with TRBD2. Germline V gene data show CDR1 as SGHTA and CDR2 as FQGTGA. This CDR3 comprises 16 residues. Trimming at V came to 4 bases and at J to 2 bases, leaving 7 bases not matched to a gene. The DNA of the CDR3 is TGTGCCAGCAGCTCAGGACTAGCGACTACCACAGATACGCAGTATTTT. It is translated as CASSSGLATTTDTQYF.

The CDR3 sequence is CSVRQGSGYTF. The CDR3 region has the DNA TGCAGCGTTCGACAGGGGAGTGGCTACACCTTC. The V gene is TRBV29-1, the J gene TRBJ1-2; 8 bases align to TRBD1. With 5 bases clipped from V and 7 bases from J, the junction kept 3 bases outside the gene matches. Per the germline V gene, CDR1 is SQVTM and CDR2 is ANQGSEA. CDR3 length equals 11 residues.

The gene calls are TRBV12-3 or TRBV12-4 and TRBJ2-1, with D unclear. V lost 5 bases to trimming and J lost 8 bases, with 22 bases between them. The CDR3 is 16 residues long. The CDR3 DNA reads TGTGCCAGCAGTCCTCTTTCTGCTAATCGGGCCTATGAGCAGTTCTTC. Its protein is CASSPLSANRAYEQFF.

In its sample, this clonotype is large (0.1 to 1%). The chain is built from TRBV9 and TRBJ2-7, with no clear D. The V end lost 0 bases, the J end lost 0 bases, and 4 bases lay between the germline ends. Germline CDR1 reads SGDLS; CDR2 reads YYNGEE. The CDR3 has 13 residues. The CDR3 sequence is CASSVEDSYEQYF. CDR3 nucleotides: TGTGCCAGCAGCGTAGAGGACTCCTACGAGCAGTACTTC.

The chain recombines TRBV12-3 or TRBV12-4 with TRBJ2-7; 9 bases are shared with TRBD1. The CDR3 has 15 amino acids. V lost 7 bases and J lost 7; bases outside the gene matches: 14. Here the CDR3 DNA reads TGTGCCAGCATTAACTTGACAGGGGGTGCTTTAGAGCAGTACTTC. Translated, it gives CASINLTGGALEQYF.

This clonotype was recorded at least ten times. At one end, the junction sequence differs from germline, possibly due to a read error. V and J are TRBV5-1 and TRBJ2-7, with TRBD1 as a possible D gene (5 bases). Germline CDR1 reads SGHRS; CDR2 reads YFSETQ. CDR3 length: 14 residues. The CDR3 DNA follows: TGTGCCAGCAGCTTAGGGGCAGGGTCCTACGAGCAGTACTTC. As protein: CASSLGAGSYEQYF. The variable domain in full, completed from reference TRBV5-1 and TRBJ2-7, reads KAGVTQTPRYLIKTRGQQVTLSCSPISGHRSVSWYQQTPGQGLQFLFEYFSETQRNKGNFPGRFSGRQFSNSRSEMNVSTLELGDSALYLCASSLGAGSYEQYFGPGTRLTVT.